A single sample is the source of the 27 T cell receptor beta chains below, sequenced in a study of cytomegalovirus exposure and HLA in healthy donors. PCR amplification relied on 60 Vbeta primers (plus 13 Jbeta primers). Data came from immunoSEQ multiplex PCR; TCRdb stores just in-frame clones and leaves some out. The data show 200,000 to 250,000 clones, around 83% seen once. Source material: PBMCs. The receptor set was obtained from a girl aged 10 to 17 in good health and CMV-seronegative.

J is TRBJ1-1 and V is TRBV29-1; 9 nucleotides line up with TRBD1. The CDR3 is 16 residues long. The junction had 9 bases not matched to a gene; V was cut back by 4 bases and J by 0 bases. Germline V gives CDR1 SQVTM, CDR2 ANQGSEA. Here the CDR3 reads CSVGGTGFIMNTEAFF. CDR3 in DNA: TGCAGCGTTGGTGGGACAGGGTTCATCATGAACACTGAAGCTTTCTTT.

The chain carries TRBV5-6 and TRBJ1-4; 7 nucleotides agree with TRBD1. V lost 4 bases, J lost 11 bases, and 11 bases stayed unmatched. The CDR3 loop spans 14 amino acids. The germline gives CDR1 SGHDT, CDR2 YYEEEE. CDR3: CASSRLSGQDKLFF. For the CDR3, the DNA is TGTGCCAGCAGCCGTCTTAGCGGACAGGACAAACTGTTTTTT.

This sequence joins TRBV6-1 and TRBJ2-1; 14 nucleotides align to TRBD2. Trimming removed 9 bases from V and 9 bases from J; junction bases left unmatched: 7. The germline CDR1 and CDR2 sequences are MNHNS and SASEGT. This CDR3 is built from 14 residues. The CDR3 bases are TGTGCCAGTCGACTAGCGGGAGGGCCGGGTGAGCAGTTCTTC. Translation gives CASRLAGGPGEQFF.

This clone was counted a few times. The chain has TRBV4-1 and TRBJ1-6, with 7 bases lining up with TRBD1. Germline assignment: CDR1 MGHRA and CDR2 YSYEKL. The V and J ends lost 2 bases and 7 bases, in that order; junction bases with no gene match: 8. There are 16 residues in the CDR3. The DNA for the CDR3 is TGCGCCAGCAGCCAATATACCGGGACAGCAAATTCACCCCTCCACTTT. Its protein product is CASSQYTGTANSPLHF.

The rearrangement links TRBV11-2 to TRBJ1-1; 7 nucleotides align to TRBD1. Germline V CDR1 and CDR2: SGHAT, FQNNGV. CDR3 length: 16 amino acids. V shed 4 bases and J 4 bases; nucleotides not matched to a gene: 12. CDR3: CASSSYRTGPGTEAFF. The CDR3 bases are TGTGCCAGCAGCTCCTACCGGACAGGCCCAGGCACTGAAGCTTTCTTT. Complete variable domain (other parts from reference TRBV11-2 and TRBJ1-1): EAGVAQSPRYKIIEKRQSVAFWCNPISGHATLYWYQQILGQGPKLLIQFQNNGVVDDSQLPKDRFSAERLKGVDSTLKIQPAKLEDSAVYLCASSSYRTGPGTEAFFGQGTRLTVV.

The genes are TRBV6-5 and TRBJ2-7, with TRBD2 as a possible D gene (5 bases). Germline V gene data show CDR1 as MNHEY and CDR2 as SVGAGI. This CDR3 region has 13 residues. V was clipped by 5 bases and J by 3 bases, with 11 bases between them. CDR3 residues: CASSQEGYYEQYF. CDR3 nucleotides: TGTGCCAGCAGTCAAGAGGGCTACTACGAGCAGTACTTC.

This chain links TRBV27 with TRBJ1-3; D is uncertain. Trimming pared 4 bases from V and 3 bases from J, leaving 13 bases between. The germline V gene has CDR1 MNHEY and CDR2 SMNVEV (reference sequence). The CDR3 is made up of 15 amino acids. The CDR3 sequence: CASSSLSPLGNTIYF. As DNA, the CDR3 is TGTGCCAGCAGTTCCCTATCTCCCCTTGGAAACACCATATATTTT.

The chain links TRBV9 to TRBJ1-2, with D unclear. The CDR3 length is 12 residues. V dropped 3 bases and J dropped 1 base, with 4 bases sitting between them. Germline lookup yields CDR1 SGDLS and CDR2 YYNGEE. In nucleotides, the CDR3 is TGTGCCAGCAGCGGCGATAACTATGGCTACACCTTC. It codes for CASSGDNYGYTF.

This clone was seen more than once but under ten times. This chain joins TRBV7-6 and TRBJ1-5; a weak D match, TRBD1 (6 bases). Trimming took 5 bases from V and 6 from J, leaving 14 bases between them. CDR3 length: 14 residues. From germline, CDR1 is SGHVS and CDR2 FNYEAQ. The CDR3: CASSGPGDVQPQHF. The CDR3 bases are TGTGCCAGCAGCGGTCCAGGGGATGTTCAGCCCCAGCATTTT.

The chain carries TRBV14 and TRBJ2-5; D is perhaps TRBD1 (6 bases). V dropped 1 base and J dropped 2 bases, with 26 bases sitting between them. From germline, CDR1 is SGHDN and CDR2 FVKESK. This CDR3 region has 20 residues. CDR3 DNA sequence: TGTGCCAGCAGCCAAGGCTTTTTCGTGGTGGGGGCTAGAAGACAAGAGACCCAGTACTTC. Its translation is CASSQGFFVVGARRQETQYF. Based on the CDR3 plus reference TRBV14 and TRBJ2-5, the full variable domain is EAGVTQFPSHSVIEKGQTVTLRCDPISGHDNLYWYRRVMGKEIKFLLHFVKESKQDESGMPNNRFLAERTGGTYSTLKVQPAELEDSGVYFCASSQGFFVVGARRQETQYFGPGTRLLVL.

As DNA, the CDR3 is TGTGCCAGTTCAGACACTGCCAACACTGAAGCTTTCTTT. Residues: CASSDTANTEAFF. This chain joins TRBV19 and TRBJ1-1; D is unclear. Germline-derived CDR1 and CDR2 are LNHDA and SQIVND (reference sequence). CDR3 length equals 13 residues. Between the trimmed V and J ends, which lost 8 bases and 2 bases, there was a span of 12 bases.

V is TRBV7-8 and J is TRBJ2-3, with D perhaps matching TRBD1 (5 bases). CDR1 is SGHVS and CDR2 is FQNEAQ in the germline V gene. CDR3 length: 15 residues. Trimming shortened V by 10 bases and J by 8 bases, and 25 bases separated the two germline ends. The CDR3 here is CAIGRVYGTTGTQYF. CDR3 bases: TGTGCCATCGGCAGGGTATACGGCACGACGGGTACGCAGTATTTT.

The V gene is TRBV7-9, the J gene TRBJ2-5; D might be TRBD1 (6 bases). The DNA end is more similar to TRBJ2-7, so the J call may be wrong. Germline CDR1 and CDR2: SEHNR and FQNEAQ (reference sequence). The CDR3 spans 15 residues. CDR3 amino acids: CASSLADRLFYEQYF. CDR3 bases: TGTGCCAGCAGCTTAGCGGACAGACTCTTCTACGAGCAGTACTTC.

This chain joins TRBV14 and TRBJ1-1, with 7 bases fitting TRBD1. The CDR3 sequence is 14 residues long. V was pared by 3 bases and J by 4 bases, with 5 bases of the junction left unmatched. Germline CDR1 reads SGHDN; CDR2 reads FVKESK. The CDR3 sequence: CASSQTQGITEAFF. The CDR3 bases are TGTGCCAGCAGCCAGACACAGGGGATCACTGAAGCTTTCTTT.

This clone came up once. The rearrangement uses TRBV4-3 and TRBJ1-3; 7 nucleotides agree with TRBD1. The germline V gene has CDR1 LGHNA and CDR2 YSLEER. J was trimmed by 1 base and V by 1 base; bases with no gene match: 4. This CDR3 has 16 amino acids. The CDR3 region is CASSQGGTVSGNTIYF. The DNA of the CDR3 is TGCGCCAGCAGCCAAGGGGGGACAGTGTCTGGAAACACCATATATTTT.

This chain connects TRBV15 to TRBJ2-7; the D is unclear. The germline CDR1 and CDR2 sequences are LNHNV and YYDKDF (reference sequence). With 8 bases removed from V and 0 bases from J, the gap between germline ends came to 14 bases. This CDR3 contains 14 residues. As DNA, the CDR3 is TGTGCCACCCTTGACATTAAAAGCTCCTACGAGCAGTACTTC. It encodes CATLDIKSSYEQYF.

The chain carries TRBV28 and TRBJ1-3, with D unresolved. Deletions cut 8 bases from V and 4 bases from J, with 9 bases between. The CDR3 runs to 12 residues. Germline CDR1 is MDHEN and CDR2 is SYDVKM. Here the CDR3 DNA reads TGTGCCAGCGGGAGGACGGGAAACACCATATATTTT. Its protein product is CASGRTGNTIYF.

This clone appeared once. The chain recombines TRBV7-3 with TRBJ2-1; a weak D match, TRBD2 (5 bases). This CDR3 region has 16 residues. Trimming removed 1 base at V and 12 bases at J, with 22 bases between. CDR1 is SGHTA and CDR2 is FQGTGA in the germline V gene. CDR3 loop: CASSLIPDHSRSGQFF. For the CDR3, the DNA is TGTGCCAGCAGCTTAATTCCTGACCACTCTAGGAGCGGGCAGTTCTTC.

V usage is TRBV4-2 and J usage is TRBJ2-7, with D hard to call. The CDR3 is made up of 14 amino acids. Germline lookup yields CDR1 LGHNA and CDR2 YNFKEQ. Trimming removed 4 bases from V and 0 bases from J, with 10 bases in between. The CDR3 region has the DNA TGTGCCAGCAGCCCCCTGGAGCACTCCTACGAGCAGTACTTC. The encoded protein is CASSPLEHSYEQYF.

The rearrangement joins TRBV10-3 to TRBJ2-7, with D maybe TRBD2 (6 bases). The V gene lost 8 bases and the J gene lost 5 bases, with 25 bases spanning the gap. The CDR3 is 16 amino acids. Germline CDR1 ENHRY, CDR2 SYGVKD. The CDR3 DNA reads TGTGCCATCCGTGGAGGGTTGCAGAGGTTCGGTGACGAGCAGTACTTC. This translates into CAIRGGLQRFGDEQYF.

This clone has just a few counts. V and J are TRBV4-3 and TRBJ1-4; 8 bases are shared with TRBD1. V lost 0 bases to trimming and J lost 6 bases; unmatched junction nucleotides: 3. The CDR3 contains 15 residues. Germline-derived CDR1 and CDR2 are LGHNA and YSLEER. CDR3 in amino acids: CASSQEDRVDEKLFF. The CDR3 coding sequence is TGCGCCAGCAGCCAAGAGGACAGGGTGGATGAAAAACTGTTTTTT.

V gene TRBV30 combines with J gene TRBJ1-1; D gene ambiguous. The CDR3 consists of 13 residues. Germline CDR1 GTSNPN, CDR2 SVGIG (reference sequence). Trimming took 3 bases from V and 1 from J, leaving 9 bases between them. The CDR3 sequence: CAWRKTENTEAFF. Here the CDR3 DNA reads TGTGCCTGGAGGAAAACAGAGAACACTGAAGCTTTCTTT.

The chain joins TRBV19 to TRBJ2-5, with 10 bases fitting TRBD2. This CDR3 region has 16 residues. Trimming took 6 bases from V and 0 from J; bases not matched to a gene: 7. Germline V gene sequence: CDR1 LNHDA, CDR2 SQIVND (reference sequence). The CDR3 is CASSRTSGYYQETQYF. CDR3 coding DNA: TGTGCCAGTAGCCGGACTAGCGGTTATTACCAAGAGACCCAGTACTTC.

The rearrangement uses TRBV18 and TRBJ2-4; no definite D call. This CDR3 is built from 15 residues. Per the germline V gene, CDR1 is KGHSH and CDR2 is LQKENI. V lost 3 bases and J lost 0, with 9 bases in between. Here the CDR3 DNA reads TGTGCCAGCTCACCGGCCCGGGTAGCCAAAAACATTCAGTACTTC. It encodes CASSPARVAKNIQYF.

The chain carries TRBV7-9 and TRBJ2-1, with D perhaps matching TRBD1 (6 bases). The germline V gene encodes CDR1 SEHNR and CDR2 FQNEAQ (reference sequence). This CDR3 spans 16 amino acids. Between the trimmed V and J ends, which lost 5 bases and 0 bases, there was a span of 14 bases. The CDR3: CASSAPRGSSYNEQFF. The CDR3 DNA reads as TGTGCCAGCAGCGCCCCTAGGGGGAGCTCCTACAATGAGCAGTTCTTC.

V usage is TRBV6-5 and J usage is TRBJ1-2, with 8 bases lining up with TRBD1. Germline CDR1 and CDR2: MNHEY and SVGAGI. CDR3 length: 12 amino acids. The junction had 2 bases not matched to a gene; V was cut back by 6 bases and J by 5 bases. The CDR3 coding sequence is TGTGCCAGCAGAACAGGGGGGTATGGCTACACCTTC. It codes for CASRTGGYGYTF.

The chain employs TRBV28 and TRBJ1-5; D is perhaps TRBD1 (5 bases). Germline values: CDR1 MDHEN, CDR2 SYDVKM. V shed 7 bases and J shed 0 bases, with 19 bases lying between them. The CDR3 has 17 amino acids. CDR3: CASKDRIRQISNQPQHF. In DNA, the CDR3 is TGTGCCAGCAAGGATAGGATCCGACAGATTAGCAATCAGCCCCAGCATTTT.